The 30 T cell receptor beta chains in this list originate from one sample, sequenced in a study of CD8+CD57+ T cells in acquired aplastic anemia (dated by TCRdb to the late 2010s). Flow cytometry had shown CD8+CD57+ cell expansion in the patients selected for sequencing. The sample was run on an Illumina HiSeq 2000. TCR beta VDJ combination and CDR3 sequence profiling used genomic DNA as the template. TCRdb passed the public sequencing reads through fastp at Q25 and MiXCR, retaining productive beta sequences. Every CDR3 protein is listed once, alongside the most common genes and DNA of its rows. The sample table holds 80,000 to 100,000 distinct CDR3 sequences, of which about 63% were seen once. The top ten hold 65% of the sample. Sequenced sample: sorted CD4+, CD8+, or CD8+CD57+ T cells (not recorded which) from PBMCs. These receptors originate from a human donor with aplastic anemia.

This clonotype has only one observation. The rearrangement uses TRBV7-8 and TRBJ2-1, with D possibly TRBD1 on 5 matching bases. Between the trimmed V and J ends, which lost 6 bases and 4 bases, there was a span of 10 bases. Per the germline V gene, CDR1 is SGHVS and CDR2 is FQNEAQ. This CDR3 is built from 13 residues. The CDR3 loop reads CASSFDSYNEQFF. In DNA form, the CDR3 reads TGTGCCAGCAGTTTTGACAGTTACAATGAGCAGTTCTTC.

V is TRBV20-1 and J is TRBJ2-5; D is uncertain. Germline CDR1 is DFQATT and CDR2 is SNEGSKA (reference sequence). Trimming removed 1 base at V and 5 bases at J, with 5 bases between. The CDR3 covers 11 residues. The CDR3 DNA follows: TGCAGTGCTAGAGTCAGGGAGACCCAGTACTTC. This gives the protein CSARVRETQYF.

The chain is built from TRBV24-1 and TRBJ1-2; 8 nucleotides agree with TRBD1. Trimming took 2 bases from V and 8 from J; bases not matched to a gene: 6. The CDR3 is made up of 14 amino acids. Germline assignment: CDR1 KGHDR and CDR2 SFDVKD. For the CDR3, the DNA is TGTGCCACCAGTGATTCGGACAGGGTGGTCGGCTACACCTTC. This gives the protein CATSDSDRVVGYTF.

This sequence joins TRBV25-1 and TRBJ2-7; a weak D match, TRBD2 (5 bases). The germline V gene encodes CDR1 MGHDK and CDR2 SYGVNS. There are 13 residues in the CDR3. V was shortened by 7 bases and J by 4 bases, with 14 bases between the two germline ends. CDR3 DNA sequence: TGTGCCAGCACGGACTCCGGCCAATACGAGCAGTACTTC. Protein product: CASTDSGQYEQYF.

This clonotype was observed a handful of times. The genes are TRBV15 and TRBJ2-1, with D unclear. The CDR3 contains 12 residues. V was trimmed by 1 base and J by 4 bases, leaving 2 bases between them. CDR1 and CDR2 (germline): LNHNV, YYDKDF (reference sequence). Here the CDR3 reads CATSRVYNEQFF. The CDR3 nucleotides are TGTGCCACCAGCAGAGTGTACAATGAGCAGTTCTTC.

V is TRBV19 and J is TRBJ1-1; 10 bases are a match to TRBD1. This CDR3 comprises 16 residues. Trimming removed 5 bases from V and 11 bases from J; junction bases left unmatched: 17. Germline V gene sequence: CDR1 LNHDA, CDR2 SQIVND (reference sequence). The CDR3 region is CASSPLRGDRGFAAFF. The DNA for the CDR3 is TGTGCCAGTAGTCCTCTCAGAGGGGACAGGGGCTTTGCTGCTTTCTTT. Supplemented by reference TRBV19 and TRBJ1-1, the full variable domain reads DGGITQSPKYLFRKEGQNVTLSCEQNLNHDAMYWYRQDPGQGLRLIYYSQIVNDFQKGDIAEGYSVSREKKESFPLTVTSAQKNPTAFYLCASSPLRGDRGFAAFFGQGTRLTVV.

The rearrangement links TRBV11-2 to TRBJ2-5; 7 bases fit TRBD1. Unmatched junction bases numbered 6, after V lost 4 bases and J lost 1 base. The CDR3 consists of 15 residues. Germline V CDR1 and CDR2: SGHAT, FQNNGV. This CDR3 reads CASSSGTATQETQYF. CDR3 DNA sequence: TGTGCCAGCAGCTCGGGGACAGCCACCCAAGAGACCCAGTACTTC.

This clonotype was counted a single time. It may be a read error: a sequence one base away is much more abundant. The chain links TRBV3-1 to TRBJ2-3, with D hard to call. V shed 2 bases and J shed 4 bases, with 16 bases lying between them. Germline V lookup: CDR1 LGHDT, CDR2 YNNKEL (reference sequence). This CDR3 has 16 amino acids. CDR3: CASSQLQSRSSDTQYF. As DNA, the CDR3 is TGTGCCAGCAGCCAACTACAGAGTCGTTCGTCAGATACGCAGTATTTT.

In its sample, this clonotype was seen many times. The chain couples TRBV7-2 to TRBJ1-2; unclear D gene. The CDR3 sequence is 13 residues long. CDR1 and CDR2 (germline): SGHTA, FQGNSA. Trimming removed 1 base from V and 5 bases from J, with 8 bases in between. The CDR3 sequence is CASSLGGPYGYTF. CDR3 DNA sequence: TGTGCCAGCAGCTTAGGTGGGCCTTATGGCTACACCTTC. Complete variable domain (other parts from reference TRBV7-2 and TRBJ1-2): GAGVSQSPSNKVTEKGKDVELRCDPISGHTALYWYRQSLGQGLEFLIYFQGNSAPDKSGLPSDRFSAERTGGSVSTLTIQRTQQEDSAVYLCASSLGGPYGYTFGSGTRLTVV.

The chain combines TRBV19 with TRBJ2-6, with D unresolved. The germline CDR1 and CDR2 sequences are LNHDA and SQIVND (reference sequence). The CDR3 spans 17 residues. The germline V and J ends were trimmed by 5 bases and 0 bases, with 14 bases remaining between them. CDR3 sequence: CASSLAGVLSGANVLTF. As DNA, the CDR3 is TGTGCCAGTAGTCTCGCCGGTGTACTCTCTGGGGCCAACGTCCTGACTTTC.

This clonotype has only one observation. The V call is TRBV10-3, the J call TRBJ1-3; D is unclear. Germline-derived CDR1 and CDR2 are ENHRY and SYGVKD. The CDR3 length is 13 residues. Trimming removed 6 bases from V and 4 bases from J, with 10 bases in between. The CDR3 region is CAIRTEAGNTIYF. As DNA, the CDR3 is TGTGCCATCAGAACGGAGGCCGGAAACACCATATATTTT.

The rearrangement joins TRBV5-1 to TRBJ1-2, with D unclear. CDR3 length: 15 residues. Deletions cut 0 bases from V and 6 bases from J, with 15 bases between. Germline assignment: CDR1 SGHRS and CDR2 YFSETQ. As DNA, the CDR3 is TGCGCCAGCAGCTTGGTCGGGGAGAGAGTGGATGGCTACACCTTC. The encoded protein is CASSLVGERVDGYTF.

This chain uses TRBV6-5 with TRBJ2-3; maybe TRBD2 (7 bases). This CDR3 is built from 15 residues. The germline gives CDR1 MNHEY, CDR2 SVGAGI. The V gene lost 3 bases and the J gene lost 3 bases, with 13 bases spanning the gap. CDR3 protein: CASSYLAGATDTQYF. DNA for the CDR3: TGTGCCAGCAGTTATCTTGCGGGGGCAACAGATACGCAGTATTTT.

The chain carries TRBV20-1 and TRBJ2-1; 7 bases are a match to TRBD2. V gave up 0 bases and J gave up 6 bases; unmatched junction bases: 8. This CDR3 has 15 residues. Germline-derived CDR1 and CDR2 are DFQATT and SNEGSKA (reference sequence). The CDR3 sequence: CSARDSGEGRNEQFF. DNA for the CDR3: TGCAGTGCTAGAGATTCGGGGGAGGGCCGCAATGAGCAGTTCTTC.

This chain uses TRBV19 with TRBJ2-7, with TRBD1 identical over 9 bases. CDR3 size: 13 residues. V gave up 8 bases and J gave up 4 bases; unmatched junction bases: 6. Germline loops: CDR1 LNHDA, CDR2 SQIVND (reference sequence). CDR3 protein: CASRRTGEYEQYF. The CDR3 region has the DNA TGTGCCAGTCGACGGACAGGGGAGTACGAGCAGTACTTC.

The chain employs TRBV2 and TRBJ1-6; D is unresolved. The V gene's germline CDR1 is SNHLY and CDR2 FYNNEI. This CDR3 is built from 10 residues. Trimming removed 9 bases at V and 9 bases at J, with 6 bases between. CDR3 sequence reads: CARIFSPLHF. The DNA of the CDR3 is TGTGCCAGAATATTTTCACCCCTCCACTTT.

This chain joins TRBV20-1 and TRBJ1-6; D is undetermined. This CDR3 region has 12 residues. The germline V gene encodes CDR1 DFQATT and CDR2 SNEGSKA (reference sequence). V lost 6 bases, J lost 7 bases, and 10 bases lay in between. Here the CDR3 reads CSAPNRNSPLHF. In nucleotides, the CDR3 is TGCAGTGCCCCGAATCGGAATTCACCCCTCCACTTT.

At least ten counts were recorded for this clonotype. The J gene is TRBJ2-5, the V gene TRBV7-9; no reliable D call. V dropped 5 bases and J dropped 4 bases, with 8 bases sitting between them. Germline CDR1 and CDR2: SEHNR and FQNEAQ (reference sequence). There are 12 residues in the CDR3. CDR3: CASSQRLETQYF. For the CDR3, the DNA is TGTGCCAGCAGCCAACGACTAGAGACCCAGTACTTC.

The CDR3 spells CATSDSSGGLYNEQFF. The CDR3 bases are TGTGCCACCAGTGATTCTAGCGGGGGGCTCTACAATGAGCAGTTCTTC. This chain connects TRBV24-1 to TRBJ2-1; TRBD2 aligns across 11 bases. Germline CDR1 reads KGHDR; CDR2 reads SFDVKD. The CDR3 length is 16 residues. The V and J ends lost 2 bases and 3 bases, in that order; junction bases with no gene match: 2.

This clonotype has ten or more counts. This chain connects TRBV2 to TRBJ2-1; D remains unclear. The germline gives CDR1 SNHLY, CDR2 FYNNEI. The CDR3 is 12 amino acids. V lost 4 bases, J lost 4 bases, and 5 bases lay in between. This CDR3 is CASSVRYNEQFF. In DNA, the CDR3 is TGTGCCAGCAGTGTCAGGTACAATGAGCAGTTCTTC.

This clonotype was found many times. The chain has TRBV13 and TRBJ1-2; D is perhaps TRBD1 (5 bases). Germline CDR1 reads PRHDT; CDR2 reads FYEKMQ (reference sequence). Trimming shortened V by 5 bases and J by 8 bases, and 21 bases separated the two germline ends. The CDR3 is 15 residues long. For the CDR3, the DNA is TGTGCCAGCAGCCCAACGGCGGCAGGGTCTCTAGGCTACACCTTC. Its translation: CASSPTAAGSLGYTF.

The V gene is TRBV7-7, the J gene TRBJ2-7, with a tentative D call TRBD2 (6 bases). The CDR3 is 13 residues long. V was cut by 1 base and J by 3 bases, with 7 bases left in between. The germline V gene has CDR1 SSHAT and CDR2 FNYEAQ (reference sequence). This CDR3 reads CASSLEAGYEQYF. The CDR3 coding sequence is TGTGCCAGCAGCTTAGAAGCGGGCTACGAGCAGTACTTC.

The CDR3 sequence is CASSPRTYEQYF. The CDR3 region has the DNA TGTGCCAGCAGTCCGCGGACGTACGAGCAGTACTTC. The rearrangement links TRBV2 to TRBJ2-7; no reliable D call. V was cut by 5 bases and J by 4 bases, with 9 bases left in between. Per the germline V gene, CDR1 is SNHLY and CDR2 is FYNNEI. The CDR3 consists of 12 residues.

This chain connects TRBV15 to TRBJ2-3, with D maybe TRBD1 (6 bases). This CDR3 region has 13 residues. V lost 6 bases, J lost 5 bases, and 12 bases lay in between. Per germline, CDR1 LNHNV and CDR2 YYDKDF (reference sequence). The CDR3 nucleotides read TGTGCCACCAGAGGGGGAGATGGAGATACGCAGTATTTT. Residues: CATRGGDGDTQYF. Full variable domain (missing parts from reference TRBV15 and TRBJ2-3): DAMVIQNPRYQVTQFGKPVTLSCSQTLNHNVMYWYQQKSSQAPKLLFHYYDKDFNNEADTPDNFQSRRPNTSFCFLDIRSPGLGDTAMYLCATRGGDGDTQYFGPGTRLTVL.

This clonotype occurred many times. The genes are TRBV29-1 and TRBJ2-5, with 8 bases identical to TRBD2. After removal of 3 bases from V and 0 bases from J, the junction contained 15 bases not matched to a gene. CDR1 and CDR2 from the germline V gene are SQVTM and ANQGSEA. The CDR3 runs 18 residues. CDR3 nucleotides: TGCAGCGTTGAGGTGGGGGTTGCGGGACTAGACTACCAAGAGACCCAGTACTTC. It encodes CSVEVGVAGLDYQETQYF.

The sample holds a few counts of this clonotype. The rearrangement uses TRBV29-1 and TRBJ1-2, with D uncertain. Germline values: CDR1 SQVTM, CDR2 ANQGSEA. The CDR3 totals 9 residues. The V gene lost 3 bases and the J gene lost 7 bases, with 3 bases spanning the gap. CDR3 residues: CSVDGGYTF. The CDR3 bases are TGCAGCGTTGATGGTGGCTACACCTTC.

As regards this clonotype: A much larger clone differs from this one at a single base, so this may be a read error. The chain carries TRBV28 and TRBJ1-6, with a possible D match to TRBD1 (6 bases). The ends were cut back, 3 bases at V and 3 bases at J, with 9 bases in the middle. The CDR3 is 15 residues long. In germline, CDR1 is MDHEN, CDR2 SYDVKM. CDR3 loop: CASSFDRIYNSPLHF. The CDR3 DNA reads as TGTGCCAGCAGTTTCGACAGGATCTATAATTCACCCCTCCACTTT.

The chain links TRBV20-1 to TRBJ2-7; TRBD2 matches at 9 bases. Germline CDR1 is DFQATT and CDR2 is SNEGSKA (reference sequence). The CDR3 length is 15 residues. Germline trimming cut 0 bases from V and 6 bases from J; bases unmatched to any gene: 9. In DNA form, the CDR3 reads TGCAGTGCTAGAGAGGGAGCGGGAGGCCGGGGCGAGCAGTACTTC. It translates to CSAREGAGGRGEQYF.

This clonotype was detected once. The chain joins TRBV2 to TRBJ2-7; 11 bases match TRBD1. CDR3 size: 14 residues. With 6 bases clipped from V and 5 bases from J, the junction kept 6 bases outside the gene matches. Germline loops: CDR1 SNHLY, CDR2 FYNNEI. The CDR3 coding sequence is TGTGCCAGCAGGACAGGACAGGGGGCCCACGAGCAGTACTTC. Residues: CASRTGQGAHEQYF.

This chain joins TRBV4-2 and TRBJ2-2; TRBD2 matches 7 bases. Trimming removed 6 bases from V and 2 bases from J; junction bases left unmatched: 12. This CDR3 is built from 17 residues. CDR1 is LGHNA, CDR2 YNFKEQ, per germline. The CDR3 loop is CASRWGLSGKNTGELFF. DNA for the CDR3: TGTGCCAGCAGGTGGGGATTAAGCGGGAAAAACACCGGGGAGCTGTTTTTT.